This TCR beta chain is from a study of cytomegalovirus exposure and HLA in healthy donors. Comments on this clone: Its antigen remains unidentified.

J gave up 3 bases and V 1 base, and 3 bases lay outside the gene matches. CDR1 MGHRA and CDR2 YSYEKL come from the germline V gene. The CDR3 is made up of 15 amino acids. The study, taken as a whole, reports: Analyzed later, association rates of TCRs varied across HLA loci, with DRB1 most and HLA-C fewest. There were fewer than 200 TCR beta chains listed as cytomegalovirus-associated. As a later analysis revealed, most CMV-associated TCR beta chains appeared HLA-restricted.

PCR primers comprised 60 Vbeta and 13 Jbeta primers. Only in-frame clones appear in the TCRdb table, and some are missing; sequencing was by immunoSEQ multiplex PCR. The sample features 75,000 to 95,000 clones, with 5.5% to 6.5% in its top ten. The chain carries TRBV4-1 and TRBJ2-7, with 10 bases matching TRBD2. The sequence was collected from a girl under 18 in good health and CMV-seropositive. Input material: PBMCs. Here the CDR3 reads CASSQALAGGYEQYF. As DNA, the CDR3 is TGCGCCAGCAGCCAAGCGTTAGCGGGGGGCTACGAGCAGTACTTC.